Listed here are 5 T cell receptor beta chains from one sample, sequenced in a study of T cell repertoires in cytomegalovirus infection. These receptors' antigens are unknown. TCRdb ran MiXCR on the reads and lists one entry per CDR3 protein. The sample holds some 900,000 distinct CDR3 sequences, approximately 32% seen once. The source material was cultured CD8+ T cells from PBMCs, sampled from culture after CMV antigen stimulation. These receptors originate from a human donor in good health (CMV status not recorded). Some clones in this sample may be carry-over from other donors' samples.

This clonotype was observed a few times. The chain employs TRBV11-2 and TRBJ1-4; 10 positions match TRBD1. The ends lost 3 bases at V and 5 bases at J; junction bases unmatched: 6. This CDR3 is 16 amino acids long. Germline V CDR1 and CDR2: SGHAT, FQNNGV. The CDR3 DNA follows: TGTGCCAGCAGCTTTCGGGACAGGGGAGTGAATGAAAAACTGTTTTTT. It codes for CASSFRDRGVNEKLFF.

The genes are TRBV12-3 or TRBV12-4 and TRBJ2-1; no clear D. This CDR3 is built from 14 residues. V lost 3 bases to trimming and J lost 2 bases, with 8 bases between them. CDR3 region: CASSLVRTYNEQFF. The CDR3 nucleotides read TGTGCCAGCAGTTTGGTTCGAACCTACAATGAGCAGTTCTTC.

This chain links TRBV7-6 with TRBJ2-1; tentatively, D is TRBD1 or TRBD2 (5 bases each). This CDR3 region has 14 residues. The ends were cut back, 5 bases at V and 4 bases at J, with 12 bases in the middle. Germline V gives CDR1 SGHVS, CDR2 FNYEAQ. The CDR3 coding sequence is TGTGCCAGCAGCCAACCGGGACGTTACAATGAGCAGTTCTTC. Translation gives CASSQPGRYNEQFF.

This clonotype has only a few counts. The DNA for the CDR3 is TGTGCCAGCAGTGATTTACCGTACGAGCAGTACGTC. This translates into CASSDLPYEQYV. V is TRBV2 and J is TRBJ2-7; D call uncertain. The CDR3 loop spans 12 amino acids. The germline V gene encodes CDR1 SNHLY and CDR2 FYNNEI. Trimming cost V 3 bases and J 4 bases, with 7 bases left between them.

This clonotype was observed a handful of times. The chain recombines TRBV7-9 with TRBJ1-5, with D perhaps matching TRBD1 (6 bases). Between the trimmed V and J ends, which lost 5 bases and 5 bases, there was a span of 16 bases. Germline V gene sequence: CDR1 SEHNR, CDR2 FQNEAQ (reference sequence). This CDR3 has 15 residues. In DNA, the CDR3 is TGTGCCAGCAGCCACAAGGACAGCAACGATCAGCCCCAGCATTTT. Translation gives CASSHKDSNDQPQHF.